Sequencing of this T cell receptor (beta chain) was carried out in a study of molecular identifiers for immune sequencing clone quantification. Study-level points and caveats: Clones that exceeded 20 RNA copies held over 97% of effector molecules, yet under 1% in naive cells. One cell's worth of spiked Jurkat TCR RNA was reportedly detectable among approximately 1 million naive cells.

Remarks on this clonotype: Its antigen is unidentified.

From germline, CDR1 is MNHEY and CDR2 SMNVEV (reference sequence). CDR3 length equals 16 residues. V lost 6 bases to trimming and J lost 1 base; unmatched junction nucleotides: 9. Naive CD8 libraries were made from around 18,000 to 910,000 sorted cells, and they used 10%, 30% or 50% RNA. The use of previously described methods and listed TCR primers produced the bulk TCR libraries. TCRdb re-called the PCR reads through MiXCR, storing one row per CDR3 protein. The table lists about 510,000 distinct CDR3 sequences, about 22% of them singletons, with 0.84% in the top ten. Sequencing used naive CD8+ T cells from blood, with Jurkat cell RNA spiked in. Documented subset: FACS-sorted CD8+CD4-CCR7+CD45RA+ naive T cells. This chain connects TRBV27 to TRBJ2-7; 10 bases are a match to TRBD2. The sequence was collected from a human donor in good health. Some libraries in this study had Jurkat cell RNA spiked in. CDR3 protein: CASRLRLAGGSYEQYF. The CDR3 DNA reads as TGTGCCAGCAGACTCAGATTAGCGGGAGGTTCCTACGAGCAGTACTTC.